These 29 T cell receptor beta chains were all obtained from the same sample, sequenced in a study of T-cell reconstitution after alpha-beta-depleted transplantation in children. Preparing the TCRbeta library involved the use of unique molecular identifiers. TCRdb reanalysed the PCR reads using MiXCR and keeps one entry per CDR3 protein. The table includes approximately 650,000 distinct CDR3 sequences, less than 15% detected once. Sequenced material: PBMCs, taken before TCRalphabeta/CD19-depleted stem cell transplant. The receptor source for this set is a girl aged 2-9 years with congenital amegakaryocytic thrombocytopenia, due to receive a stem cell transplant.

The chain combines TRBV3-1 with TRBJ2-7; a possible D gene is TRBD1 (5 bases). Trimming shortened V by 4 bases and J by 8 bases, and 15 bases separated the two germline ends. The CDR3 runs 13 residues. CDR1 is LGHDT and CDR2 is YNNKEL in the germline V gene (reference sequence). The CDR3 reads CASSPDITGKQYF. CDR3 sequence (DNA): TGTGCCAGCAGCCCGGACATCACGGGCAAGCAGTACTTC.

The chain carries TRBV12-3 or TRBV12-4 and TRBJ2-5; TRBD2 matches at 12 bases. The ends lost 5 bases at V and 5 bases at J; junction bases unmatched: 6. CDR3 length: 15 amino acids. DNA of the CDR3: TGTGCCAGCAGTAGAGCCGGGACTAGCGGGGAGACCCAGTACTTC. The encoded protein is CASSRAGTSGETQYF.

This chain uses TRBV10-2 with TRBJ1-5; D uncertain. In germline, CDR1 is WSHSY, CDR2 SAAADI. The CDR3 totals 13 residues. V shed 10 bases and J shed 4 bases, with 14 bases lying between them. The CDR3 is CATADSENQPQHF. The CDR3, as DNA: TGCGCCACCGCTGATTCGGAAAATCAGCCCCAGCATTTT.

This clonotype was observed at least ten times. The chain carries TRBV5-1 and TRBJ2-1, with TRBD2 matching 10 bases. The CDR3 extends over 16 amino acids. The germline V gene encodes CDR1 SGHRS and CDR2 YFSETQ. Trimming at V came to 4 bases and at J to 0 bases, leaving 4 bases not matched to a gene. The CDR3 is CASSPGLAASYNEQFF. The CDR3 DNA reads TGCGCCAGCAGCCCAGGACTAGCGGCCTCCTACAATGAGCAGTTCTTC.

Many counts were recorded for this clonotype. The chain carries TRBV7-9 and TRBJ2-1; D not certain. CDR1 and CDR2 from the germline V gene are SEHNR and FQNEAQ (reference sequence). This CDR3 has 11 amino acids. V was shortened by 4 bases and J by 8 bases, with 6 bases between the two germline ends. CDR3 sequence (DNA): TGTGCCAGCAGCTGGGTGTATGAGCAGTTCTTC. Amino acid sequence: CASSWVYEQFF.

This clonotype was found many times. The CDR3 sequence: CSVDLALAGEETQYF. Written as DNA, the CDR3 is TGCAGCGTTGATTTGGCACTAGCGGGAGAAGAGACCCAGTACTTC. This chain links TRBV29-1 with TRBJ2-5; 11 nucleotides match TRBD2. The J segment lost 3 bases and the V segment lost 3 bases, leaving 6 bases of the junction unmatched. Per the germline V gene, CDR1 is SQVTM and CDR2 is ANQGSEA. The CDR3 is 15 residues long.

At least ten counts were recorded for this clonotype. This sequence joins TRBV28 and TRBJ2-2; D uncertain. Germline CDR1 is MDHEN and CDR2 is SYDVKM. This CDR3 contains 14 residues. The V and J ends lost 6 bases and 3 bases respectively, with 11 bases between them. CDR3 amino acids: CASRNRLYTGELFF. CDR3 DNA: TGTGCCAGCAGAAACAGACTGTACACCGGGGAGCTGTTTTTT.

In its sample, this clonotype was seen a few times. J is TRBJ2-5 and V is TRBV12-3 or TRBV12-4; no clear D. The CDR3 runs 15 residues. Trimming shortened V by 1 base and J by 5 bases, and 14 bases separated the two germline ends. The CDR3 protein is CASSLGPSARETQYF. As DNA, the CDR3 is TGTGCCAGCAGTTTAGGTCCCTCTGCGCGGGAGACCCAGTACTTC.

At least ten counts were recorded for this clonotype. V is TRBV2 and J is TRBJ2-3; maybe TRBD2 (6 bases). This CDR3 contains 14 residues. Trimming cost V 5 bases and J 2 bases, with 11 bases left between them. Germline V gene lookup returns CDR1 SNHLY and CDR2 FYNNEI. In nucleotides, the CDR3 is TGTGCCAGCAGTCCGGGACTTAACACAGATACGCAGTATTTT. As protein: CASSPGLNTDTQYF.

This clonotype has at least ten counts. The chain links TRBV28 to TRBJ1-2; D is perhaps TRBD1 (5 bases). CDR1 and CDR2 from the germline V gene are MDHEN and SYDVKM. CDR3 size: 13 residues. With 6 bases removed from V and 5 bases from J, the gap between germline ends came to 13 bases. The CDR3 is CASRQGTEYGYTF. CDR3 sequence (DNA): TGTGCCAGCAGGCAGGGAACGGAGTATGGCTACACCTTC.

This clonotype came up many times. This rearrangement joins TRBV10-3 to TRBJ2-5; D ambiguous. Germline CDR1 and CDR2: ENHRY and SYGVKD. The CDR3 totals 13 residues. Trimming shortened V by 3 bases and J by 2 bases, and 7 bases separated the two germline ends. As DNA, the CDR3 is TGTGCCATCAGTGACGGAACGCAAGAGACCCAGTACTTC. Amino acids: CAISDGTQETQYF.

V gene TRBV20-1 combines with J gene TRBJ2-7; tentatively, D is TRBD2 (6 bases). This CDR3 has 15 amino acids. Germline V gives CDR1 DFQATT, CDR2 SNEGSKA (reference sequence). The V gene lost 3 bases and the J gene lost 3 bases, with 18 bases spanning the gap. The CDR3 nucleotides are TGCAGTGCTAGCCCTCTGGGGCGGGGAAGCTACGAGCAGTACTTC. Translating it yields CSASPLGRGSYEQYF.

This clonotype was seen a handful of times. The chain links TRBV4-2 to TRBJ2-1; D ambiguous. The germline V gene has CDR1 LGHNA and CDR2 YNFKEQ. Deletions cut 3 bases from V and 8 bases from J, with 20 bases between. The CDR3 extends over 16 amino acids. CDR3 protein: CASSQPPPGPEDEQFF. For the CDR3, the DNA is TGTGCCAGCAGCCAGCCCCCCCCGGGCCCAGAGGATGAGCAGTTCTTC.

This clonotype was counted ten times or more. The rearrangement links TRBV5-1 to TRBJ2-2; the D gene is possibly TRBD2 (5 bases). CDR3 length: 16 amino acids. CDR1 is SGHRS, CDR2 YFSETQ, per germline. V gave up 0 bases and J gave up 3 bases, with 12 bases separating them. This chain's CDR3 is CASSLGMQDYTGELFF. The CDR3 region has the DNA TGCGCCAGCAGCTTGGGTATGCAGGACTACACCGGGGAGCTGTTTTTT.

The genes are TRBV15 and TRBJ2-3; 8 bases line up with TRBD1. The V segment lost 1 base and the J segment 4 bases; nucleotides outside the gene matches: 10. The CDR3 sequence is 17 residues long. CDR1 and CDR2 from the germline V gene are LNHNV and YYDKDF (reference sequence). The CDR3 DNA reads TGTGCCACCAGCAGAGGAGCAGGGGGCTTGGGTGCAGATACGCAGTATTTT. Its translation: CATSRGAGGLGADTQYF. The variable domain in full, with the rest retrieved from reference TRBV15 and TRBJ2-3, is DAMVIQNPRYQVTQFGKPVTLSCSQTLNHNVMYWYQQKSSQAPKLLFHYYDKDFNNEADTPDNFQSRRPNTSFCFLDIRSPGLGDTAMYLCATSRGAGGLGADTQYFGPGTRLTVL.

This CDR3 reads CASSLAGSLTGELFF. In nucleotides, the CDR3 is TGTGCCAGCAGCTTGGCCGGGAGTTTAACCGGGGAGCTGTTTTTT. The genes are TRBV5-4 and TRBJ2-2; possibly TRBD2 for D (6 bases). The CDR3 runs 15 residues. Looked up from germline, CDR1 is SGHNT and CDR2 is YYREEE (reference sequence). V shed 0 bases and J shed 5 bases, with 11 bases lying between them.

The V call is TRBV18, the J call TRBJ2-7; D is unclear. CDR3 length: 16 amino acids. The V gene lost 2 bases and the J gene lost 2 bases, with 16 bases spanning the gap. The germline CDR1 and CDR2 sequences are KGHSH and LQKENI. The CDR3 coding sequence is TGTGCCAGCTCACCAGGTAGCTCGGACGGAACCTACGAGCAGTACTTC. The encoded protein is CASSPGSSDGTYEQYF.

This clonotype was seen more than once but under ten times. The rearrangement uses TRBV25-1 and TRBJ2-7, with 9 positions matching TRBD2. V shed 5 bases and J 3 bases; nucleotides not matched to a gene: 8. Germline values: CDR1 MGHDK, CDR2 SYGVNS. This CDR3 spans 15 amino acids. The CDR3 loop is CASSPTGGRVYEQYF. CDR3 DNA: TGTGCCAGCAGTCCAACGGGCGGGAGGGTCTACGAGCAGTACTTC.

This clonotype has just a few counts. The chain carries TRBV3-1 and TRBJ2-2; D possibly uses TRBD1 or TRBD2 (5 bases each). CDR1 and CDR2 from the germline V gene are LGHDT and YNNKEL (reference sequence). This CDR3 comprises 14 residues. V lost 1 base and J 5 bases, leaving 8 bases between the germline ends. The CDR3 spells CASSQGWGTGELFF. The DNA for the CDR3 is TGTGCCAGCAGCCAAGGATGGGGGACCGGGGAGCTGTTTTTT.

This clonotype occurred many times. The chain uses TRBV5-1 and TRBJ2-7; tentatively, D is TRBD1 (6 bases). This CDR3 comprises 13 residues. The germline V gene encodes CDR1 SGHRS and CDR2 YFSETQ. V lost 1 base and J lost 5, with 10 bases in between. The CDR3, as DNA: TGCGCCAGCAGCTTGTATGGACAGCACGAGCAGTACTTC. This sequence encodes CASSLYGQHEQYF.

This clonotype was seen a handful of times. Here the CDR3 omits its conserved ending phenylalanine or tryptophan, so a read error is the likely source. The DNA is omitted, as the CDR3 cannot be located on it reliably, and the CDR3 follows TCRdb's listing. The chain's CDR3 is CATSRDWVDGSLIFV. This sequence joins TRBV15 and TRBJ2-3. Ends included, the CDR3 has 15 residues. Germline CDR1 LNHNV, CDR2 YYDKDF (reference sequence).

This clonotype turned up a few times. The V and J genes are TRBV30 and TRBJ1-1, with D unclear. CDR3 size: 16 residues. Germline V gives CDR1 GTSNPN, CDR2 SVGIG (reference sequence). The V end lost 0 bases, the J end lost 1 base, and 15 bases lay between the germline ends. The CDR3 sequence is CAWSVGNQDSNTEAFF. The CDR3 DNA follows: TGTGCCTGGAGTGTAGGGAATCAGGACTCGAACACTGAAGCTTTCTTT.

This clonotype has a count of ten or more. V is TRBV7-2 and J is TRBJ1-4; D might be TRBD1 (6 bases). The germline gives CDR1 SGHTA, CDR2 FQGNSA. The CDR3 extends over 14 amino acids. V shed 6 bases and J shed 7 bases, with 15 bases lying between them. The CDR3 sequence: CASSFSRGGEKLFF. CDR3 bases: TGTGCCAGCAGTTTTAGCAGGGGAGGTGAAAAACTGTTTTTT.

Many counts were recorded for this clonotype. The chain has TRBV20-1 and TRBJ2-7; 10 nucleotides agree with TRBD1. The germline gives CDR1 DFQATT, CDR2 SNEGSKA (reference sequence). This CDR3 comprises 13 residues. The ends lost 3 bases at V and 3 bases at J; junction bases unmatched: 2. CDR3 bases: TGCAGTGCTAGGGACAGGGGGTACTACGAGCAGTACTTC. It yields the protein CSARDRGYYEQYF.

This rearrangement joins TRBV20-1 to TRBJ2-2; 9 nucleotides match TRBD2. Germline assignment: CDR1 DFQATT and CDR2 SNEGSKA (reference sequence). V was clipped by 0 bases and J by 7 bases; unmatched bases: 15. CDR3 length: 18 residues. The CDR3 region has the DNA TGCAGTGCTAGAGATCAATTCGGTAGCGGGAGCGGTTTCGGGGAGCTGTTTTTT. This sequence encodes CSARDQFGSGSGFGELFF.

Ten or more counts support this clonotype. V gene TRBV12-3 or TRBV12-4 combines with J gene TRBJ1-1, with TRBD1 as a possible D gene (6 bases). Trimming cost V 5 bases and J 1 base, with 14 bases left between them. CDR3 length: 15 amino acids. CDR3 residues: CASSAQGFTNTEAFF. The CDR3 DNA sequence: TGTGCCAGCAGTGCCCAGGGGTTTACGAACACTGAAGCTTTCTTT.

This clonotype was seen repeatedly, ten times or more. The V and J genes are TRBV20-1 and TRBJ2-3, with 9 bases matching TRBD2. Germline loops: CDR1 DFQATT, CDR2 SNEGSKA (reference sequence). This CDR3 comprises 15 residues. The V segment lost 6 bases and the J segment 5 bases; nucleotides outside the gene matches: 12. The CDR3 DNA sequence: TGCAGTGCCCAAGTTAGCGGGAGTGTTGTAGATACGCAGTATTTT. This sequence encodes CSAQVSGSVVDTQYF.

Only a few counts were recorded for this clonotype. The V call is TRBV11-2, the J call TRBJ1-1, with TRBD1 matching over 11 bases. This CDR3 spans 18 amino acids. V lost 5 bases to trimming and J lost 4 bases; unmatched junction nucleotides: 15. Germline values: CDR1 SGHAT, CDR2 FQNNGV. DNA of the CDR3: TGTGCCAGCAGCCCGGGGGGGACAGGGGGGATGGTGTCCACTGAAGCTTTCTTT. As protein: CASSPGGTGGMVSTEAFF.

At least ten counts were recorded for this clonotype. The CDR3 protein is CSVDGGRGTGELFF. As DNA, the CDR3 is TGCAGCGTTGACGGGGGGCGAGGCACCGGGGAGCTGTTTTTT. The chain uses TRBV29-1 and TRBJ2-2; D may be TRBD2 (7 bases). CDR3 length: 14 residues. V was pared by 3 bases and J by 4 bases, with 12 bases between. The V gene's germline CDR1 is SQVTM and CDR2 ANQGSEA.